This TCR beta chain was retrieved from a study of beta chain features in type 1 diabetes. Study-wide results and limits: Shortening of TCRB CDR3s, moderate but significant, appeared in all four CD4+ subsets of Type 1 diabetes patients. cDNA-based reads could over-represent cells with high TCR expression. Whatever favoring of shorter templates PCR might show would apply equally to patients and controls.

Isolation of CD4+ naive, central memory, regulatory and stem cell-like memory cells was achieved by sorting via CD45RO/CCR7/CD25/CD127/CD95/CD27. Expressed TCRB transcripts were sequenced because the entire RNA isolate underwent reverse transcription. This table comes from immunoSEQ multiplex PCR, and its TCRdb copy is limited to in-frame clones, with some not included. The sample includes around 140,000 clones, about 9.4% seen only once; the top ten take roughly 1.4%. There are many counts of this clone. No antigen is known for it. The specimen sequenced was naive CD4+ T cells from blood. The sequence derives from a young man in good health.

This chain's CDR3 is CASSPWTGNTGELFF. In nucleotides, the CDR3 is TGTGCCAGCTCACCATGGACAGGGAACACCGGGGAGCTGTTTTTT. The V and J genes are TRBV18 and TRBJ2-2; TRBD1 matches 7 bases. The junction had 1 base not matched to a gene; V was cut back by 2 bases and J by 1 base. CDR3 length: 15 amino acids. Germline assignment: CDR1 KGHSH and CDR2 LQKENI. The whole variable domain, filled in from reference TRBV18 and TRBJ2-2, reads NAGVMQNPRHLVRRRGQEARLRCSPMKGHSHVYWYRQLPEEGLKFMVYLQKENIIDESGMPKERFSAEFPKEGPSILRIQQVVRGDSAAYFCASSPWTGNTGELFFGEGSRLTVL.